These 32 T cell receptor beta chains came from one sample sequenced in a study of response to subunit inactivated influenza vaccine. TCRdb recomputed calls from the RT-PCR reads with MiXCR, one row per CDR3 protein. The table includes hundreds of thousands of distinct CDR3 sequences, 14% detected once. Source: PBMCs from blood, taken roughly 15 days before vaccination. These receptors were collected from a man aged 50 to 59 who received an inactivated influenza vaccine.

This clonotype was seen only a few times. The genes are TRBV7-3 and TRBJ2-3, with 7 bases identical to TRBD2. Unmatched junction bases numbered 13, after V lost 6 bases and J lost 4 bases. This CDR3 is 16 amino acids long. Per the germline V gene, CDR1 is SGHTA and CDR2 is FQGTGA. CDR3 loop: CASRRNGGEGSDTQYF. The CDR3 DNA is TGTGCCAGCAGGCGGAACGGAGGGGAGGGGTCAGATACGCAGTATTTT.

In this sample, this clonotype turned up a few times. The gene calls are TRBV7-9 and TRBJ2-7, with TRBD2 identical over 8 bases. V gave up 2 bases and J gave up 6 bases; unmatched junction bases: 6. Germline V gene lookup returns CDR1 SEHNR and CDR2 FQNEAQ (reference sequence). The CDR3 is made up of 14 amino acids. The CDR3 region is CASSLIAGSGEQYF. CDR3 DNA sequence: TGTGCCAGCAGCTTAATAGCGGGATCAGGCGAGCAGTACTTC.

This clonotype was seen a few times. The J gene is TRBJ2-1, the V gene TRBV20-1; the match to TRBD2 covers 12 bases. Per germline, CDR1 DFQATT and CDR2 SNEGSKA (reference sequence). The V and J ends lost 1 base and 8 bases, in that order; junction bases with no gene match: 9. The CDR3 totals 16 residues. CDR3 DNA: TGCAGTGCTAGAGTGGCTAGCGGGAGGGCCAACGATGAGCAGTTCTTC. It is translated as CSARVASGRANDEQFF.

This clonotype was observed a few times. This chain uses TRBV18 with TRBJ2-5; D gene unclear. Per the germline V gene, CDR1 is KGHSH and CDR2 is LQKENI. The V and J ends lost 2 bases and 5 bases respectively, with 9 bases between them. This CDR3 comprises 13 residues. CDR3 loop: CASSPTVAETQYF. The CDR3 DNA follows: TGTGCCAGCTCACCAACAGTTGCCGAGACCCAGTACTTC.

In this sample, this clonotype turned up many times. The rearrangement links TRBV9 to TRBJ1-5, with a tentative D call TRBD1 (5 bases). Deletions cut 0 bases from V and 6 bases from J, with 13 bases between. CDR1 and CDR2 from the germline V gene are SGDLS and YYNGEE. The CDR3 has 15 residues. CDR3 in DNA: TGTGCCAGCAGCGTAGACTCTTTGGGGACTCAGCCCCAGCATTTT. Amino acid sequence: CASSVDSLGTQPQHF.

The chain links TRBV5-1 to TRBJ2-2, with 8 bases that match TRBD1. Germline CDR1 is SGHRS and CDR2 is YFSETQ. The CDR3 runs 15 residues. V was clipped by 0 bases and J by 5 bases; unmatched bases: 3. As DNA, the CDR3 is TGCGCCAGCAGCTTGGTACAGGGGGGTACCGGGGAGCTGTTTTTT. It translates to CASSLVQGGTGELFF.

The V call is TRBV6-2 or TRBV6-3, the J call TRBJ2-7; TRBD1 aligns across 7 bases. Per the germline V gene, CDR1 is MNHEY and CDR2 is SVGEGT. The V and J ends lost 2 bases and 1 base, in that order; junction bases with no gene match: 2. The CDR3 is made up of 14 amino acids. CDR3 residues: CASSYEDRSYEQYF. In DNA form, the CDR3 reads TGTGCCAGCAGTTACGAGGACAGGTCCTACGAGCAGTACTTC.

Points on this clonotype: The junction differs from germline at one of its ends, possibly a read error. The J gene is TRBJ1-3, the V gene TRBV12-3 or TRBV12-4, with D hard to call. This CDR3 is built from 13 residues. CDR3 sequence reads: CASRPLAFPRANF. The CDR3 DNA is TGTGCCAGCAGACCCTTGGCATTCCCGAGAGCGAATTTT.

This clonotype was found a few times. The chain uses TRBV16 and TRBJ2-3, with a tentative D call TRBD2 (5 bases). The CDR3 sequence is 16 residues long. Germline CDR1 KGHSY, CDR2 FQNENV. Trimming stripped 3 bases from V and 10 bases from J, with 23 bases between. The DNA of the CDR3 is TGTGCCAGCAGCCACAGCCGTCTACCAACTAGTCCCCCGCAGTATTTT. Its protein product is CASSHSRLPTSPPQYF.

This clonotype was detected many times. V usage is TRBV5-1 and J usage is TRBJ2-1, with D perhaps TRBD2 (6 bases). CDR1 SGHRS and CDR2 YFSETQ come from the germline V gene. CDR3 length equals 12 residues. V was shortened by 0 bases and J by 15 bases, with 13 bases between the two germline ends. For the CDR3, the DNA is TGCGCCAGCAGCTTGGCCCCGGGGGTGATGTTCTTC. Amino acid sequence: CASSLAPGVMFF.

The V gene is TRBV7-9, the J gene TRBJ2-5; maybe TRBD1 (5 bases). CDR1 is SEHNR and CDR2 is FQNEAQ in the germline V gene (reference sequence). The germline V and J ends were trimmed by 2 bases and 1 base, with 17 bases remaining between them. The length of the CDR3 is 17 residues. CDR3 coding DNA: TGTGCCAGCAGCTTAAGGGCTCTGTTTGACAGCCAAGAGACCCAGTACTTC. This translates into CASSLRALFDSQETQYF.

The genes are TRBV5-1 and TRBJ2-7; D is ambiguous. This CDR3 region has 14 residues. The germline V and J ends were trimmed by 0 bases and 2 bases, with 9 bases remaining between them. Germline V gives CDR1 SGHRS, CDR2 YFSETQ. CDR3 in amino acids: CASSLDLVTYEQYF. As DNA, the CDR3 is TGCGCCAGCAGCTTGGATCTAGTCACCTACGAGCAGTACTTC.

The V call is TRBV4-3, the J call TRBJ2-1, with a tentative D call TRBD1 (5 bases). Deletions cut 4 bases from V and 2 bases from J, with 12 bases between. Germline lookup yields CDR1 LGHNA and CDR2 YSLEER. There are 15 residues in the CDR3. The DNA for the CDR3 is TGCGCCAGCAGCCCCCGTATAGGGGCCTACAATGAGCAGTTCTTC. Protein: CASSPRIGAYNEQFF.

This clonotype was seen more than once but under ten times. The chain has TRBV11-2 and TRBJ2-1, with 8 nucleotides matching TRBD2. Trimming at V came to 8 bases and at J to 0 bases, leaving 18 bases not matched to a gene. This CDR3 comprises 19 residues. CDR1 is SGHAT and CDR2 is FQNNGV in the germline V gene. CDR3 residues: CASGRIAGPRWGSYNEQFF. CDR3 DNA: TGTGCCAGCGGACGAATAGCGGGACCAAGGTGGGGCTCCTACAATGAGCAGTTCTTC. Drawing the rest from reference TRBV11-2 and TRBJ2-1, the complete variable domain is EAGVAQSPRYKIIEKRQSVAFWCNPISGHATLYWYQQILGQGPKLLIQFQNNGVVDDSQLPKDRFSAERLKGVDSTLKIQPAKLEDSAVYLCASGRIAGPRWGSYNEQFFGPGTRLTVL.

The chain has TRBV10-3 and TRBJ1-1; D is perhaps TRBD1 (5 bases). Trimming took off 3 bases at V and 1 base at J, with 12 bases between the two ends. Germline lookup yields CDR1 ENHRY and CDR2 SYGVKD. CDR3 length: 15 amino acids. Here the CDR3 DNA reads TGTGCCATCAGTGACGGGGGGGACCAGAACACTGAAGCTTTCTTT. This encodes CAISDGGDQNTEAFF.

This clonotype was counted a few times. This sequence joins TRBV5-1 and TRBJ2-4; D could derive from TRBD1 or TRBD2 (5 bases each). Trimming stripped 4 bases from V and 8 bases from J, with 16 bases between. From germline, CDR1 is SGHRS and CDR2 YFSETQ. The CDR3 sequence is 14 residues long. CDR3 nucleotide sequence: TGCGCCAGCAGCCCCGGGATTGGGGGAGACATTCAGTACTTC. Protein: CASSPGIGGDIQYF. The full variable domain, completed using reference TRBV5-1 and TRBJ2-4, is KAGVTQTPRYLIKTRGQQVTLSCSPISGHRSVSWYQQTPGQGLQFLFEYFSETQRNKGNFPGRFSGRQFSNSRSEMNVSTLELGDSALYLCASSPGIGGDIQYFGAGTRLSVL.

This clonotype occurred a few times. This rearrangement joins TRBV2 to TRBJ1-4; TRBD1 is a possible D gene (5 bases). CDR1 and CDR2 (germline): SNHLY, FYNNEI. V dropped 6 bases and J dropped 6 bases, with 14 bases sitting between them. The CDR3 is 14 amino acids. CDR3 sequence reads: CASRAGILHEKLFF. CDR3 nucleotides: TGTGCCAGCAGAGCAGGGATTTTACATGAAAAACTGTTTTTT. The variable domain in full, with the rest retrieved from reference TRBV2 and TRBJ1-4, is EPEVTQTPSHQVTQMGQEVILRCVPISNHLYFYWYRQILGQKVEFLVSFYNNEISEKSEIFDDQFSVERPDGSNFTLKIRSTKLEDSAMYFCASRAGILHEKLFFGSGTQLSVL.

This clonotype has at least ten counts. The chain combines TRBV4-2 with TRBJ2-5; TRBD2 is a possible D gene (6 bases). Looked up from germline, CDR1 is LGHNA and CDR2 is YNFKEQ. The CDR3 sequence is 13 residues long. V was pared by 6 bases and J by 1 base, with 9 bases between. The CDR3 here is CASRAGTQETQYF. The CDR3 nucleotides are TGTGCCAGCAGGGCGGGGACCCAAGAGACCCAGTACTTC.

The V gene is TRBV3-1, the J gene TRBJ2-2, with 11 bases matching TRBD2. The germline CDR1 and CDR2 sequences are LGHDT and YNNKEL (reference sequence). The junction had 6 bases not matched to a gene; V was cut back by 3 bases and J by 0 bases. The CDR3 consists of 18 residues. The CDR3 region has the DNA TGTGCCAGCAGCCACACACTAGCGGGGGTAACGAACACCGGGGAGCTGTTTTTT. This gives the protein CASSHTLAGVTNTGELFF. The complete variable domain, with remaining parts taken from reference TRBV3-1 and TRBJ2-2, reads DTAVSQTPKYLVTQMGNDKSIKCEQNLGHDTMYWYKQDSKKFLKIMFSYNNKELIINETVPNRFSPKSPDKAHLNLHINSLELGDSAVYFCASSHTLAGVTNTGELFFGEGSRLTVL.

The chain employs TRBV18 and TRBJ1-1, with D unresolved. Germline assignment: CDR1 KGHSH and CDR2 LQKENI. Trimming removed 4 bases from V and 4 bases from J, with 10 bases in between. The CDR3 runs to 13 residues. CDR3 nucleotides: TGTGCCAGCTCACGGGAGAAAAGCACTGAAGCTTTCTTT. Translation: CASSREKSTEAFF.

CDR3 nucleotides: TGTGCCATCTCGACAGGGGTGGGGGCCAAAAACATTCAGTACTTC. This codes for CAISTGVGAKNIQYF. The chain joins TRBV10-3 to TRBJ2-4; the match to TRBD1 covers 8 bases. With 8 bases clipped from V and 1 base from J, the junction kept 7 bases outside the gene matches. CDR3 size: 15 residues. Germline CDR1 and CDR2: ENHRY and SYGVKD.

This sequence joins TRBV6-2 or TRBV6-3 and TRBJ2-5; maybe TRBD2 (5 bases). Germline V CDR1 and CDR2: MNHEY, SVGEGT. This CDR3 is built from 14 residues. Trimming shortened V by 1 base and J by 5 bases, and 11 bases separated the two germline ends. The CDR3 region is CASSYYGGPETQYF. The CDR3 DNA is TGTGCCAGCAGTTACTATGGAGGCCCGGAGACCCAGTACTTC.

This clonotype was seen a few times. This chain uses TRBV28 with TRBJ2-3, with 9 bases aligning to TRBD1. V dropped 8 bases and J dropped 4; count of bases not matched to a gene: 7. The CDR3 runs 14 residues. Germline V gives CDR1 MDHEN, CDR2 SYDVKM. CDR3 coding DNA: TGTGCCAGCCACTGGGGACAGGGAGCAGATACGCAGTATTTT. It yields the protein CASHWGQGADTQYF. The full variable domain, completed using reference TRBV28 and TRBJ2-3, is DVKVTQSSRYLVKRTGEKVFLECVQDMDHENMFWYRQDPGLGLRLIYFSYDVKMKEKGDIPEGYSVSREKKERFSLILESASTNQTSMYLCASHWGQGADTQYFGPGTRLTVL.

This clonotype has only a few counts. The chain joins TRBV20-1 to TRBJ2-7; D is unresolved. V was shortened by 6 bases and J by 7 bases, with 16 bases between the two germline ends. The CDR3 totals 12 residues. From germline, CDR1 is DFQATT and CDR2 SNEGSKA (reference sequence). The CDR3 nucleotides read TGCAGTGCCAACGTCCCTCAAAGGGAGCAGTACTTC. Translation gives CSANVPQREQYF.

This clonotype has more than one count but fewer than ten. This sequence joins TRBV28 and TRBJ2-7, with 11 bases that match TRBD2. CDR3 length: 14 residues. Germline lookup yields CDR1 MDHEN and CDR2 SYDVKM. The CDR3 is CVVAGTSGSYEQYF. In nucleotides, the CDR3 is TGTGTCGTGGCCGGGACTAGCGGATCCTACGAGCAGTACTTC. Full variable domain (outside the CDR3, taken from reference TRBV28 and TRBJ2-7): DVKVTQSSRYLVKRTGEKVFLECVQDMDHENMFWYRQDPGLGLRLIYFSYDVKMKEKGDIPEGYSVSREKKERFSLILESASTNQTSMYLCVVAGTSGSYEQYFGPGTRLTVT.

This clonotype was picked up a small number of times. The genes are TRBV6-4 and TRBJ2-3, with 11 bases fitting TRBD2. The CDR3 spans 23 residues. Germline-derived CDR1 and CDR2 are MRHNA and SNTAGT. V was clipped by 4 bases and J by 2 bases; unmatched bases: 26. CDR3 sequence reads: CASSAQPYWAGRTSGGTTDTQYF. As DNA, the CDR3 is TGTGCCAGCAGTGCTCAACCTTACTGGGCAGGACGTACTAGCGGGGGCACCACAGATACGCAGTATTTT.

CDR3 in amino acids: CASSEGQPGGNEQFF. The CDR3 region has the DNA TGTGCCAGCAGTGAGGGCCAGCCCGGTGGTAATGAGCAGTTCTTC. The chain uses TRBV2 and TRBJ2-1; D gene unclear. The CDR3 is 15 residues long. Trimming removed 3 bases at V and 7 bases at J, with 16 bases between. Germline assignment: CDR1 SNHLY and CDR2 FYNNEI. Combining the CDR3 with reference TRBV2 and TRBJ2-1 gives the whole variable domain EPEVTQTPSHQVTQMGQEVILRCVPISNHLYFYWYRQILGQKVEFLVSFYNNEISEKSEIFDDQFSVERPDGSNFTLKIRSTKLEDSAMYFCASSEGQPGGNEQFFGPGTRLTVL.

The rearrangement uses TRBV12-3 or TRBV12-4 and TRBJ2-3; TRBD1 agrees at 11 bases. V lost 4 bases and J lost 5; bases outside the gene matches: 5. The CDR3 consists of 15 residues. The CDR3 loop is CASSYRDRGVDTQYF. CDR3 nucleotide sequence: TGTGCCAGCAGTTACCGGGACAGGGGGGTAGATACGCAGTATTTT.

This clonotype occurred a few times. The V gene is TRBV7-2, the J gene TRBJ2-7; 8 nucleotides agree with TRBD2. The CDR3 is 15 amino acids. V was pared by 5 bases and J by 2 bases, with 8 bases of the junction left unmatched. Germline lookup yields CDR1 SGHTA and CDR2 FQGNSA. CDR3 loop: CASSPTSTSAYEQYF. The CDR3 DNA reads TGTGCCAGCAGCCCCACGTCGACTAGCGCCTACGAGCAGTACTTC.

Only a few counts were recorded for this clonotype. For the CDR3, the DNA is TGTGCCAGCGGTCGACTAGCGGGAGCGGATACGCAGTATTTT. Its protein is CASGRLAGADTQYF. This chain connects TRBV5-6 to TRBJ2-3; 12 bases are a match to TRBD2. The ends lost 7 bases at V and 6 bases at J; junction bases unmatched: 6. CDR1 is SGHDT, CDR2 YYEEEE, per germline. The CDR3 has 14 residues.

The V call is TRBV9, the J call TRBJ2-7, with 9 bases identical to TRBD2. The CDR3 contains 15 residues. Germline values: CDR1 SGDLS, CDR2 YYNGEE. V lost 0 bases and J lost 3; bases outside the gene matches: 4. The CDR3 bases are TGTGCCAGCAGCGTAGGTAGCGGGAGTTACTACGAGCAGTACTTC. Its translation is CASSVGSGSYYEQYF. The whole variable domain, filled in from reference TRBV9 and TRBJ2-7, reads DSGVTQTPKHLITATGQRVTLRCSPRSGDLSVYWYQQSLDQGLQFLIQYYNGEERAKGNILERFSAQQFPDLHSELNLSSLELGDSALYFCASSVGSGSYYEQYFGPGTRLTVT.

The chain recombines TRBV15 with TRBJ2-7, with 12 bases lining up with TRBD1. There are 15 residues in the CDR3. With 6 bases clipped from V and 3 bases from J, the junction kept 6 bases outside the gene matches. Per germline, CDR1 LNHNV and CDR2 YYDKDF (reference sequence). In DNA, the CDR3 is TGTGCCACCAGGCCGGGACAGGGGGCAAGCTACGAGCAGTACTTC. Translated: CATRPGQGASYEQYF.